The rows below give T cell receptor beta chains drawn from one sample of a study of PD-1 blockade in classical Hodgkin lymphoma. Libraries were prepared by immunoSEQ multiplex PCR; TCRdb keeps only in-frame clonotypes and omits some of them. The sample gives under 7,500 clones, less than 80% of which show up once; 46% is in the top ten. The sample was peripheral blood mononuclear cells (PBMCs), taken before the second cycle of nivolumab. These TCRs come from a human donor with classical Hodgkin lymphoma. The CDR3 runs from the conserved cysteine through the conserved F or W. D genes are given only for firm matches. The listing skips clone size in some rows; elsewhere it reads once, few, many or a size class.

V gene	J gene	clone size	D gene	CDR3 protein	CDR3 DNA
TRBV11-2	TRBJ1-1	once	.	CASSLGGVNTEAFF	TGTGCCAGCAGCTTAGGGGGGGTCAACACTGAAGCTTTCTTT
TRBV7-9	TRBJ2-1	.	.	CASSPSDLGPTYNEQFF	TGTGCCAGCAGCCCATCCGACTTGGGACCTACATACAATGAGCAGTTCTTC
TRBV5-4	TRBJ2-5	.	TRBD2	CASSLDSGQETQYF	TGTGCCAGCAGCTTGGATAGCGGGCAAGAGACCCAGTACTTC
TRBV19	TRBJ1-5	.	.	CASRGPSGGNQPQHF	TGTGCCAGTAGGGGGCCGAGTGGGGGCAATCAGCCCCAGCATTTT
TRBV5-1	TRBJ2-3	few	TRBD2	CASSRLAGGRDTQYF	TGCGCCAGCAGCCGACTAGCGGGAGGCAGAGATACGCAGTATTTT
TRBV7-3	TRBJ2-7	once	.	CASSLGVSYEQYF	TGTGCCAGCAGCTTAGGGGTCAGCTACGAGCAGTACTTC
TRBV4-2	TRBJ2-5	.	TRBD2	CASSQFRTSGGGEQETQYF	TGTGCCAGCAGCCAATTCCGGACTAGCGGGGGGGGAGAGCAAGAGACCCAGTACTTC
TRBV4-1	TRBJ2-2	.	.	CASSRQGGAEVGELFF	TGCGCCAGCAGCCGGCAGGGGGGGGCGGAGGTCGGGGAGCTGTTTTTT
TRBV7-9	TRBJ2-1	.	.	CASSPGTQQFF	TGTGCCAGCAGCCCCGGGACCCAGCAGTTCTTC
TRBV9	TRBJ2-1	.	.	CASSSREEMGVDEQFF	TGTGCCAGCAGCTCCCGTGAAGAGATGGGGGTCGATGAGCAGTTCTTC
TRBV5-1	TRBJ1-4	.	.	CASSPHDNEKLFF	TGCGCCAGCAGCCCCCATGATAATGAAAAACTGTTTTTT
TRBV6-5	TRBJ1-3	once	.	CASSYARDGNTIYF	TGTGCCAGCAGTTACGCCAGGGATGGAAACACCATATATTTT
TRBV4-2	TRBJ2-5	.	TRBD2	CASSLGTSGGETQYF	TGTGCCAGCAGCCTTGGGACTAGCGGCGGAGAGACCCAGTACTTC
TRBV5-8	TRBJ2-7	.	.	CASSLARLPSYEQYF	TGTGCCAGCAGCTTGGCTAGGTTACCCTCCTACGAGCAGTACTTC
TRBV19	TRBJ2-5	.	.	CASSIVAGLQETQYF	TGTGCCAGTAGTATAGTGGCAGGCTTACAAGAGACCCAGTACTTC
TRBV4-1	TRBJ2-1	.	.	CASSHYFPLGDEQFF	TGCGCCAGCAGCCACTACTTCCCTTTGGGGGATGAGCAGTTCTTC
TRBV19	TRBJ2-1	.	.	CASSMRGGNYNEQFF	TGTGCCAGTAGTATGAGAGGGGGGAATTACAATGAGCAGTTCTTC
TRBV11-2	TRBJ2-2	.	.	CASSLGRGTASGELFF	TGTGCCAGCAGCTTAGGGAGAGGAACGGCATCCGGGGAGCTGTTTTTT
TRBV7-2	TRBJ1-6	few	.	CASSARERTSSYNSPLHF	TGTGCCAGCAGCGCCCGGGAGAGAACAAGCTCCTATAATTCACCCCTCCACTTT
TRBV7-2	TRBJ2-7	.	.	CASSINRMGHGIGEQYF	TGTGCCAGCAGCATAAACCGTATGGGACATGGTATCGGCGAGCAGTACTTC
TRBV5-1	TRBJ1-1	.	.	CASSSLLTGGTEAFF	TGCGCCAGCAGCTCCTTACTGACGGGAGGCACTGAAGCTTTCTTT
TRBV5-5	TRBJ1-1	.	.	CASSILPDRNTEAFF	TGTGCCAGCAGCATCCTCCCGGACAGGAACACTGAAGCTTTCTTT
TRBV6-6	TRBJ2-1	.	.	CASSARGRDNEQFF	TGTGCCAGCAGTGCCCGAGGACGGGACAATGAGCAGTTCTTC
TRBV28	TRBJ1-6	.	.	CASSPRGQGGPYNSPLHF	TGTGCCAGCAGTCCCCGGGGCCAAGGGGGGCCCTATAATTCACCCCTCCACTTT
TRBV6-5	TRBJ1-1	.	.	CASSHMNTEAFF	TGTGCCAGCAGTCATATGAACACTGAAGCTTTCTTT
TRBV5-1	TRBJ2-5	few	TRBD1	CASSSGTGGSLRETQYF	TGCGCCAGCAGCTCCGGGACAGGGGGCTCGTTGCGGGAGACCCAGTACTTC
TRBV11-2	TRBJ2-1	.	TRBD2	CASSFSFRLAPTGEQFF	TGTGCCAGCAGCTTCTCCTTTAGACTAGCGCCCACAGGGGAGCAGTTCTTC
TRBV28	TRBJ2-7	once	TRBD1	CASSLCWEQGASYEQYF	TGTGCCAGCAGTTTATGCTGGGAGCAGGGGGCTTCCTACGAGCAGTACTTC
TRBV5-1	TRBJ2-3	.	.	CASSLARDFTDTQYF	TGCGCCAGCAGCTTGGCCCGGGACTTCACAGATACGCAGTATTTT
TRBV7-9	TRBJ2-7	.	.	CASSLGPGRYEQYF	TGTGCCAGCAGCCTCGGGCCAGGGAGGTACGAGCAGTACTTC
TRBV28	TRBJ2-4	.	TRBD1	CASRPDRGRFSTQYF	TGTGCCAGCAGACCCGACAGGGGGCGCTTTTCCACTCAGTACTTC
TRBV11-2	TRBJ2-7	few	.	CASSSDSIGAQEQYF	TGTGCCAGCAGCTCAGACAGTATAGGGGCGCAAGAGCAGTACTTC
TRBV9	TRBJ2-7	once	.	CASSPQGSSYEQYF	TGTGCCAGCAGCCCCCAGGGTAGCTCCTACGAGCAGTACTTC
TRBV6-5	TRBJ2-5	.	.	CATTGVGTQYF	TGTGCCACTACGGGAGTCGGGACCCAGTACTTC
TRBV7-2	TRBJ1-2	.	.	CASSLGVAGGYTF	TGTGCCAGCAGCTTAGGGGTTGCGGGTGGCTACACCTTC
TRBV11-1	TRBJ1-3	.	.	CASSPTLFSGNTIYF	TGTGCCAGCAGCCCGACCCTATTCTCTGGAAACACCATATATTTT
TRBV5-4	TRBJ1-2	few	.	CASSPRKFWGYYGYTF	TGTGCCAGCAGCCCCCGTAAGTTCTGGGGTTACTATGGCTACACCTTC
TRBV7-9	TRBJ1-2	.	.	CASSPQNYGYTF	TGTGCCAGCAGCCCTCAGAACTATGGCTACACCTTC
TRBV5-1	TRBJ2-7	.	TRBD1	CASSLRTGTPYEQYF	TGCGCCAGCAGCTTAAGGACAGGGACGCCCTACGAGCAGTACTTC
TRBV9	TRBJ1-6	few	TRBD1	CASSAPGQGNNSPLHF	TGTGCCAGCAGCGCACCGGGACAGGGAAACAATTCACCCCTCCACTTT
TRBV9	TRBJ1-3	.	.	CASSPSGNPGNTIYF	TGTGCCAGCAGCCCCTCCGGGAACCCTGGAAACACCATATATTTT
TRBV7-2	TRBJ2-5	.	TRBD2	CASSLGSGRTQETQYF	TGTGCCAGCAGCTTAGGTAGCGGGAGGACTCAAGAGACCCAGTACTTC
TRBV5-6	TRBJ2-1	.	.	CASRRSYEQFF	TGTGCCAGCAGGCGGTCCTATGAGCAGTTCTTC
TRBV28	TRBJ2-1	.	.	CASSLPRSQYNEQFF	TGTGCCAGCAGTTTACCCCGTTCACAATACAATGAGCAGTTCTTC
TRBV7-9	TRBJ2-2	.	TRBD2	CASSPAAGRSTGELFF	TGTGCCAGCAGCCCGGCAGCGGGACGTAGCACCGGGGAGCTGTTTTTT
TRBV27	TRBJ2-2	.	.	CASSLNFYGELFF	TGTGCCAGCAGTTTAAATTTTTACGGGGAGCTGTTTTTT
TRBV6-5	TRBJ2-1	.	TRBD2	CASRLAGPNEQFF	TGTGCCAGCAGGCTAGCGGGACCCAATGAGCAGTTCTTC
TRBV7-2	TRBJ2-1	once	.	CASSLAGVPDNEQFF	TGTGCCAGCAGCTTAGCAGGAGTTCCAGACAATGAGCAGTTCTTC
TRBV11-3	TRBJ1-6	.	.	CASSFRGSPLHF	TGTGCCAGCAGCTTCAGGGGCTCACCCCTCCACTTT
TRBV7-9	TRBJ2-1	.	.	CASSLGSGAGYNEQFF	TGTGCCAGCAGCTTAGGGTCTGGGGCCGGGTACAATGAGCAGTTCTTC
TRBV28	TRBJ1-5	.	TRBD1	CASSALGQGFVYQPQHF	TGTGCCAGCAGTGCCCTGGGACAGGGATTCGTGTATCAGCCCCAGCATTTT
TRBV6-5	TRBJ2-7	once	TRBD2	CASSEERELYEQYF	TGCGCCAGCAGTGAGGAGCGGGAGCTCTACGAGCAGTACTTC
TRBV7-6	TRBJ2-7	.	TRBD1	CASSPSGGQSYEQYF	TGTGCCAGCAGCCCCTCAGGGGGACAATCCTACGAGCAGTACTTC